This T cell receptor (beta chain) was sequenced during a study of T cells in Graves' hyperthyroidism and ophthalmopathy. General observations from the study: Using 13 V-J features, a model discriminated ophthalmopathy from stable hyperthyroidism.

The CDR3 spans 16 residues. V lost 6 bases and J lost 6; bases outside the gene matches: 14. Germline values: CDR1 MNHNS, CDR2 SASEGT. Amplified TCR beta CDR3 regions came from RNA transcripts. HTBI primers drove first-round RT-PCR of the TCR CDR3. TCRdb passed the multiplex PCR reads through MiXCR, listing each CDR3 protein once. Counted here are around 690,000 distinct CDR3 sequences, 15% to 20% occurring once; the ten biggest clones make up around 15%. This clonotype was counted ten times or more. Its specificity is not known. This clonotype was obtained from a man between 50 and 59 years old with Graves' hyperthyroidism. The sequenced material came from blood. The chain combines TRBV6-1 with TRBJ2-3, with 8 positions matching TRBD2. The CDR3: CASSPRSSGRGDTQYF. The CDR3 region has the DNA TGTGCCAGCAGCCCTAGGAGCAGCGGGAGAGGGGATACGCAGTATTTT.